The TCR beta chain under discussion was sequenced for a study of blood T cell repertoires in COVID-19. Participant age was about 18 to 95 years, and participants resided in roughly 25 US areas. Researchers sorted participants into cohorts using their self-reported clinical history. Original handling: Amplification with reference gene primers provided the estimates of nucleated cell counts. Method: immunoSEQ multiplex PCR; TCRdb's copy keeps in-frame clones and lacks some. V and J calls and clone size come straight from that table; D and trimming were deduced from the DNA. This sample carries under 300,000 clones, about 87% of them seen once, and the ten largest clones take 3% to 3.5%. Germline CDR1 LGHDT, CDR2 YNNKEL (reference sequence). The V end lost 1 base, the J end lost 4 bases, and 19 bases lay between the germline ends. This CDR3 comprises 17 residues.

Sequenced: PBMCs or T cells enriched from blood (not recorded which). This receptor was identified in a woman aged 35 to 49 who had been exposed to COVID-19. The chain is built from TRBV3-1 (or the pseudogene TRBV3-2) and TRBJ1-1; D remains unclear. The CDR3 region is CASSQGPSPLRATEAFF. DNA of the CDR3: TGTGCCAGCAGCCAAGGCCCAAGTCCCCTGAGGGCCACTGAAGCTTTCTTT.